The text below deals with one TCR beta chain. This may arise from a read error, as a much more abundant clone is one base away. The source of the sample is a study of CD8+CD57+ T cells in acquired aplastic anemia. The wider study: The average for DNA from sorted CD4+ and CD8+ cells was 2.5 to 4 ug.

Patients chosen for sequencing had CD8+CD57+ cells that had expanded, as shown by flow cytometry. The TCR beta profiling, which covered VDJ combination and CDR3 sequence, was carried out using genomic DNA as the template. TCRdb re-called the reads through MiXCR, storing one row per CDR3 protein. This sample has roughly 500,000 distinct CDR3 sequences, with approximately 32% found just once. This CDR3 comprises 14 residues. V shed 3 bases and J shed 2 bases, with 14 bases lying between them. Germline V CDR1 and CDR2: DFQATT, SNEGSKA (reference sequence). This sequence was found in a human donor with aplastic anemia. This rearrangement joins TRBV20-1 to TRBJ2-7; possible D gene TRBD2, 6 bases. Sequenced: sorted CD4+, CD8+, or CD8+CD57+ T cells (not recorded which) from PBMCs. This chain's CDR3 is CSASPPSDPYEQYF. The CDR3 DNA sequence: TGCAGTGCTAGCCCCCCTAGCGATCCCTACGAGCAGTACTTC.